A single sample gave rise to the 25 T cell receptor beta chains below, sequenced in a study of blood T cell repertoires in COVID-19. Profiling relied on immunoSEQ multiplex PCR, and the TCRdb table lists in-frame clones only, not all of them. Found here are roughly 300,000 clones, roughly 85% of them singletons; the top ten hold 7.2%. The specimen was peripheral blood. The receptors were sampled from a human donor in a cohort sampled during active COVID-19.

The chain has TRBV20-1 and TRBJ2-3, with 9 positions matching TRBD2. The ends lost 3 bases at V and 4 bases at J; junction bases unmatched: 8. The CDR3 contains 15 residues. Germline assignment: CDR1 DFQATT and CDR2 SNEGSKA (reference sequence). The CDR3 bases are TGCAGTGCTAGTTTGGCTAGCGGGATATCAGATACGCAGTATTTT. Translation gives CSASLASGISDTQYF.

The table lists this clone with a few counts. The chain is built from TRBV7-3 and TRBJ1-2; unclear D gene. The CDR3 has 13 residues. Germline V gene sequence: CDR1 SGHTA, CDR2 FQGTGA. V lost 6 bases to trimming and J lost 4 bases, with 12 bases between them. This chain's CDR3 is CASSGGLGYGYTF. For the CDR3, the DNA is TGTGCCAGCAGTGGAGGGCTTGGCTATGGCTACACCTTC.

The V and J genes are TRBV18 and TRBJ1-4, with D possibly TRBD1 on 5 matching bases. The CDR3 covers 15 residues. With 1 base removed from V and 7 bases from J, the gap between germline ends came to 13 bases. CDR1 and CDR2 from the germline V gene are KGHSH and LQKENI. CDR3 amino acids: CASSPLRVVGEKLFF. CDR3 in DNA: TGTGCCAGCTCACCACTCAGGGTCGTGGGTGAAAAACTGTTTTTT.

The chain recombines TRBV19 with TRBJ2-2; the D gene is possibly TRBD1 (6 bases). Germline values: CDR1 LNHDA, CDR2 SQIVND (reference sequence). Trimming pared 3 bases from V and 6 bases from J, leaving 17 bases between. CDR3 size: 16 residues. The chain's CDR3 is CASSMGRGPSPGELFF. The DNA of the CDR3 is TGTGCCAGTAGTATGGGCAGGGGCCCTAGCCCCGGGGAGCTGTTTTTT.

Remarks on this clone: A read error may account for a junction end that differs from germline. J is TRBJ2-3 and V is TRBV4-2; 8 bases match TRBD2. Germline assignment: CDR1 LGHNA and CDR2 YNFKEQ. The CDR3 consists of 15 residues. The CDR3 DNA follows: TGTGCCAGCAGACCTCCGGGACTAGAATCAGACACGCAGTATTTT. Translating it yields CASRPPGLESDTQYF.

The chain uses TRBV2 and TRBJ1-5; D might be TRBD1 (6 bases). The V and J ends lost 5 bases and 0 bases respectively, with 17 bases between them. Germline V gene data show CDR1 as SNHLY and CDR2 as FYNNEI. This CDR3 is built from 17 residues. The CDR3 sequence is CASSIRGGVYSNQPQHF. CDR3 coding DNA: TGTGCCAGCAGTATACGAGGGGGGGTGTATAGCAATCAGCCCCAGCATTTT. The entire variable domain, with the rest obtained from reference TRBV2 and TRBJ1-5, is as follows: EPEVTQTPSHQVTQMGQEVILRCVPISNHLYFYWYRQILGQKVEFLVSFYNNEISEKSEIFDDQFSVERPDGSNFTLKIRSTKLEDSAMYFCASSIRGGVYSNQPQHFGDGTRLSIL.

This chain links TRBV3-1 (or the pseudogene TRBV3-2) with TRBJ1-5; D is unresolved. The CDR3 sequence is 12 residues long. V was cut by 3 bases and J by 6 bases, with 6 bases left in between. Germline V lookup: CDR1 LGHDT, CDR2 YNNKEL (reference sequence). CDR3 amino acids: CASSQSGQPQHF. DNA of the CDR3: TGTGCCAGCAGCCAGAGCGGTCAGCCCCAGCATTTT.

The V and J genes are TRBV10-3 and TRBJ1-1; maybe TRBD1 (6 bases). Germline V CDR1 and CDR2: ENHRY, SYGVKD. CDR3 size: 15 residues. Trimming pared 2 bases from V and 1 base from J, leaving 11 bases between. The CDR3 region is CAISEMWGQNTEAFF. The CDR3 DNA reads as TGTGCCATCAGTGAGATGTGGGGGCAGAACACTGAAGCTTTCTTT.

The chain is built from TRBV27 and TRBJ1-5; no clear D gene. This CDR3 comprises 13 residues. V lost 7 bases to trimming and J lost 6 bases, with 13 bases between them. Germline assignment: CDR1 MNHEY and CDR2 SMNVEV (reference sequence). The CDR3 coding sequence is TGTGCCAGCACCGCGACCCGGGGTCAGCCCCAGCATTTT. Translating it yields CASTATRGQPQHF.

The V gene is TRBV6-5, the J gene TRBJ2-2; D is possibly TRBD2 (7 bases). The V gene lost 4 bases and the J gene lost 9 bases, with 18 bases spanning the gap. The germline gives CDR1 MNHEY, CDR2 SVGAGI. This CDR3 spans 15 amino acids. In DNA, the CDR3 is TGTGCCAGCAGTTCCAATGGGGGGGGCATCCGGGAGCTGTTTTTT. Translated, it gives CASSSNGGGIRELFF.

The rearrangement uses TRBV11-2 and TRBJ2-5, with D possibly TRBD1 on 6 matching bases. V gave up 8 bases and J gave up 5 bases, with 15 bases separating them. The CDR3 consists of 13 residues. Germline assignment: CDR1 SGHAT and CDR2 FQNNGV. CDR3 region: CASEKQGLETQYF. As DNA, the CDR3 is TGTGCCAGCGAAAAACAGGGTCTCGAGACCCAGTACTTC.

For the CDR3, the DNA is TGTGCCATCAGCCCAGGTGAAAGCTCCTATAATTCACCCCTCCACTTT. Its protein product is CAISPGESSYNSPLHF. The J gene is TRBJ1-6, the V gene TRBV10-3; D call uncertain. V was trimmed by 6 bases and J by 0 bases, leaving 12 bases between them. The V gene's germline CDR1 is ENHRY and CDR2 SYGVKD. The CDR3 has 16 amino acids.

The CDR3 is CASSQIRTGHEQYF. In DNA, the CDR3 is TGTGCCAGCAGCCAAATTAGGACAGGTCACGAGCAGTACTTC. This chain links TRBV4-2 with TRBJ2-7; 7 bases fit TRBD1. V shed 2 bases and J 5 bases; nucleotides not matched to a gene: 6. This CDR3 has 14 residues. Germline V gives CDR1 LGHNA, CDR2 YNFKEQ.

On this clone: The same CDR3 arises from other DNA sequences in this sample as well. The J gene is TRBJ2-7, the V gene TRBV6-5, with D maybe TRBD2 (7 bases). V shed 2 bases and J shed 5 bases, with 16 bases lying between them. Germline V CDR1 and CDR2: MNHEY, SVGAGI. The CDR3 has 15 amino acids. The CDR3 DNA follows: TGTGCCAGCAGTTACGGCCAGGGGAGGGTTAACGAGCAGTACTTC. Translation: CASSYGQGRVNEQYF.

The J gene is TRBJ2-2, the V gene TRBV3-1 (or the pseudogene TRBV3-2); no firm D call. V was clipped by 7 bases and J by 3 bases, with 3 bases between them. CDR1 and CDR2 from the germline V gene are LGHDT and YNNKEL (reference sequence). This CDR3 comprises 11 residues. The CDR3 DNA sequence: TGTGCCAGCACCTACACCGGGGAGCTGTTTTTT. It is translated as CASTYTGELFF.

The chain couples TRBV6-4 to TRBJ2-3, with TRBD2 matching over 8 bases. Per germline, CDR1 MRHNA and CDR2 SNTAGT. This CDR3 spans 12 amino acids. V trimming: 4 bases; J trimming: 6 bases; junction bases outside the gene matches: 0. The CDR3 loop is CASSVAGDTQYF. CDR3 in DNA: TGTGCCAGCAGTGTAGCGGGGGATACGCAGTATTTT.

V is TRBV12-3 or TRBV12-4 and J is TRBJ2-7; 10 nucleotides line up with TRBD2. The CDR3 contains 12 residues. V shed 5 bases and J 5 bases; nucleotides not matched to a gene: 0. Here the CDR3 reads CASSSGGDEQYF. The CDR3 bases are TGTGCCAGCAGTAGCGGGGGGGACGAGCAGTACTTC.

The chain recombines TRBV14 with TRBJ1-6, with D hard to call. CDR1 and CDR2 (germline): SGHDN, FVKESK. The CDR3 runs 15 residues. The V end was cut by 1 base, the J end by 9 bases, with 13 bases between. The CDR3 DNA follows: TGTGCCAGCAGCCAAGGGCAGTTCGCTCCTTCACCCCTCCACTTT. This translates into CASSQGQFAPSPLHF. Complete variable domain (other parts from reference TRBV14 and TRBJ1-6): EAGVTQFPSHSVIEKGQTVTLRCDPISGHDNLYWYRRVMGKEIKFLLHFVKESKQDESGMPNNRFLAERTGGTYSTLKVQPAELEDSGVYFCASSQGQFAPSPLHFGNGTRLTVT.

This clone was observed once. The chain couples TRBV24-1 to TRBJ2-1; TRBD2 matches at 7 bases. V trimming: 0 bases; J trimming: 5 bases; junction bases outside the gene matches: 0. CDR1 and CDR2 from the germline V gene are KGHDR and SFDVKD. The length of the CDR3 is 14 residues. DNA for the CDR3: TGTGCCACCAGTGATTTGGGGAGGGACAATGAGCAGTTCTTC. Its protein is CATSDLGRDNEQFF.

V is TRBV5-1 and J is TRBJ1-6, with D possibly being TRBD1 (5 bases). From germline, CDR1 is SGHRS and CDR2 YFSETQ. V was trimmed by 0 bases and J by 4 bases, leaving 5 bases between them. This CDR3 has 14 residues. CDR3 residues: CASSLGQYNSPLHF. The CDR3 nucleotides read TGCGCCAGCAGCTTGGGACAGTATAATTCACCCCTCCACTTT.

This clone was picked up many times. CDR3 DNA sequence: TGTGCCAGCAGTAAGCGGGGGTTTGACACCGGGGAGCTGTTTTTT. Its protein product is CASSKRGFDTGELFF. This chain uses TRBV6-6 with TRBJ2-2; TRBD2 matches 8 bases. This CDR3 contains 15 residues. Germline values: CDR1 MNHNY, CDR2 SVGAGI (reference sequence). Losses at the gene ends were 5 bases for V and 3 bases for J; bases not matched to a gene: 5.

This rearrangement joins TRBV5-4 to TRBJ1-1; 8 bases line up with TRBD1. The length of the CDR3 is 14 residues. J was trimmed by 1 base and V by 6 bases; bases with no gene match: 5. From germline, CDR1 is SGHNT and CDR2 YYREEE (reference sequence). The CDR3 DNA reads TGTGCCAGCACCGAGGACAGGGAGAACACTGAAGCTTTCTTT. Residues: CASTEDRENTEAFF.

V is TRBV6-5 and J is TRBJ2-7; tentative D call: TRBD2 (6 bases). The CDR3 consists of 12 residues. V gave up 5 bases and J gave up 6 bases, with 11 bases separating them. Germline lookup yields CDR1 MNHEY and CDR2 SVGAGI. CDR3 sequence reads: CASSNTGGEQYF. CDR3 bases: TGTGCCAGCAGTAACACCGGGGGCGAGCAGTACTTC.

The V call is TRBV7-3, the J call TRBJ1-2, with D uncertain. V dropped 5 bases and J dropped 8 bases, with 12 bases sitting between them. Germline V gives CDR1 SGHTA, CDR2 FQGTGA. The CDR3 is 12 residues long. The CDR3 region is CASSPSGRGYTF. The CDR3 DNA sequence: TGTGCCAGCAGCCCATCTGGGAGAGGCTACACCTTC.

This clone was seen more than once but under ten times. The chain links TRBV19 to TRBJ1-5, with D unclear. The CDR3 is made up of 13 amino acids. Germline values: CDR1 LNHDA, CDR2 SQIVND (reference sequence). Trimming removed 5 bases from V and 2 bases from J, with 7 bases in between. CDR3 DNA: TGTGCCAGTAGTGACCGGGGCAATCAGCCCCAGCATTTT. Amino acid sequence: CASSDRGNQPQHF.